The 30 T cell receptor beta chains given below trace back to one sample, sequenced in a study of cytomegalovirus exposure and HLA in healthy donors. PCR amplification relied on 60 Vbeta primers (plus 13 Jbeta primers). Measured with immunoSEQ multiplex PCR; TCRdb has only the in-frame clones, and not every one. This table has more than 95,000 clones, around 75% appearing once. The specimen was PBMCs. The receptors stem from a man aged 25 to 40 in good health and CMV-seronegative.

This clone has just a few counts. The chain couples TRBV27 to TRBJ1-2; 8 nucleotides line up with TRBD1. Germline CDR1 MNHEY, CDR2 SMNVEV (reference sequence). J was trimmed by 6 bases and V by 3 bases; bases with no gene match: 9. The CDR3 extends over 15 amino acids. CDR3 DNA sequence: TGTGCCAGCAGTTTGTACCGACAGGGGTCAAATGGCTACACCTTC. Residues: CASSLYRQGSNGYTF.

Here the CDR3 reads CASSLSVLETQYF. The CDR3 nucleotides read TGTGCCAGCAGCTTATCAGTGCTAGAGACCCAGTACTTC. The genes are TRBV7-2 and TRBJ2-5; no reliable D call. This CDR3 spans 13 amino acids. V gave up 2 bases and J gave up 4 bases, with 8 bases separating them. Germline V CDR1 and CDR2: SGHTA, FQGNSA.

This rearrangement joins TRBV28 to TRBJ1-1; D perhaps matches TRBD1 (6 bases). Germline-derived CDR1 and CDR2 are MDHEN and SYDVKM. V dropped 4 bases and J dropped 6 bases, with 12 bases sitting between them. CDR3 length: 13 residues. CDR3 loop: CASSSTDRAEAFF. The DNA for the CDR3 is TGTGCCAGCAGTTCTACGGACAGAGCTGAAGCTTTCTTT.

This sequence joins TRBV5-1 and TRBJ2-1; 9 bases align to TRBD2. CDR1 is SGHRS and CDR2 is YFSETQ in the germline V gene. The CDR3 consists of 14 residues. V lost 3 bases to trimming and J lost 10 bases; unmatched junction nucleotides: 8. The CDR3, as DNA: TGCGCCAGCAGCTCGACTAGCGGTCTACGAGAGCAGTTCTTC. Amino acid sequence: CASSSTSGLREQFF. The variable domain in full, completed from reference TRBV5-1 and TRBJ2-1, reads KAGVTQTPRYLIKTRGQQVTLSCSPISGHRSVSWYQQTPGQGLQFLFEYFSETQRNKGNFPGRFSGRQFSNSRSEMNVSTLELGDSALYLCASSSTSGLREQFFGPGTRLTVL.

CDR3 bases: TGCAGCGTTGTAGTGTTCACAGATACGCAGTATTTT. It is translated as CSVVVFTDTQYF. This rearrangement joins TRBV29-1 to TRBJ2-3, with D unresolved. CDR3 length equals 12 residues. Germline V lookup: CDR1 SQVTM, CDR2 ANQGSEA. V gave up 4 bases and J gave up 2 bases, with 7 bases separating them.

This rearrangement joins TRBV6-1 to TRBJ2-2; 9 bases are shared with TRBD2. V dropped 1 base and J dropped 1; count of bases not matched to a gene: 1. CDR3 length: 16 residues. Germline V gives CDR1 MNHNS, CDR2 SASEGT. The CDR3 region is CASSEVSGRNTGELFF. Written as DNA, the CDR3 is TGTGCCAGCAGTGAAGTTAGCGGGAGGAACACCGGGGAGCTGTTTTTT.

The CDR3 DNA reads TGTGCCAGCTCACGACGGATTCCGGGACAGAATACGAAGTACCAAGAGACCCAGTACTTC. Protein: CASSRRIPGQNTKYQETQYF. This sequence joins TRBV18 and TRBJ2-5; 7 bases fit TRBD1. CDR1 is KGHSH and CDR2 is LQKENI in the germline V gene. Trimming took 4 bases from V and 0 from J; bases not matched to a gene: 20. The CDR3 is 20 amino acids. The full variable domain, in which reference TRBV18 and TRBJ2-5 provide the parts outside the CDR3, is NAGVMQNPRHLVRRRGQEARLRCSPMKGHSHVYWYRQLPEEGLKFMVYLQKENIIDESGMPKERFSAEFPKEGPSILRIQQVVRGDSAAYFCASSRRIPGQNTKYQETQYFGPGTRLLVL.

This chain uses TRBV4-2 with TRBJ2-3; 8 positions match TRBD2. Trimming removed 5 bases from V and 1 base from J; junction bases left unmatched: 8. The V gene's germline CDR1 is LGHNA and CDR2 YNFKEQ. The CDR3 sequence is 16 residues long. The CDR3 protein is CASSGGVSGGTDTQYF. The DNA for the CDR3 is TGTGCCAGCAGCGGGGGGGTTAGCGGGGGCACAGATACGCAGTATTTT.

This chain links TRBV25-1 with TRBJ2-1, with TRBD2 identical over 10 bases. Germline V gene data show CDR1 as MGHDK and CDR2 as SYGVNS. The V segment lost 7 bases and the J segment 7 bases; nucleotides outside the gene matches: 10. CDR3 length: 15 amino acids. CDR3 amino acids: CASIPSGGARNEQFF. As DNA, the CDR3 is TGTGCCAGCATCCCGAGCGGGGGGGCGAGGAATGAGCAGTTCTTC.

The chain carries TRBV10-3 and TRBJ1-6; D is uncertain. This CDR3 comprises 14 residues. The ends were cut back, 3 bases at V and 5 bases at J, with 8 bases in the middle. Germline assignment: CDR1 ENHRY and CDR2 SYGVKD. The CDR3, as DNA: TGTGCCATCAGTGACCGAGGAGATAATTCACCCCTCCACTTT. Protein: CAISDRGDNSPLHF.

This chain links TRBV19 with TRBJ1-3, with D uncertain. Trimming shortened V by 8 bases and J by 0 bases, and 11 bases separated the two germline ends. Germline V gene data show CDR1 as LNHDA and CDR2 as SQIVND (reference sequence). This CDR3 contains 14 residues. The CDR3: CASGLSLSGNTIYF. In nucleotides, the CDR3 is TGTGCCAGTGGACTTTCTCTCTCTGGAAACACCATATATTTT.

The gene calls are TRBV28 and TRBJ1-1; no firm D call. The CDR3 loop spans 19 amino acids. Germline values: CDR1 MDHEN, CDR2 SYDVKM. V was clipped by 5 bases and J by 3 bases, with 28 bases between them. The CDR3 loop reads CASSPPLGQTETRDTEAFF. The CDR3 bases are TGTGCCAGCAGTCCCCCATTGGGCCAGACCGAGACCAGAGACACTGAAGCTTTCTTT.

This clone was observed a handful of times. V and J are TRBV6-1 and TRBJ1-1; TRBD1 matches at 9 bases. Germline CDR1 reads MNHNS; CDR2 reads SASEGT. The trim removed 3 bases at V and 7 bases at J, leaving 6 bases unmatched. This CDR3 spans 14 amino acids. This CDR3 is CASSDGDRVGEAFF. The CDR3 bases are TGTGCCAGCAGTGACGGGGACAGGGTGGGTGAAGCTTTCTTT.

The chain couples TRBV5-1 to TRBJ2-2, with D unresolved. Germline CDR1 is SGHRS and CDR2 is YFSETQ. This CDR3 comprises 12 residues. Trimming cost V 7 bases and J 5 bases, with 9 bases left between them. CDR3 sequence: CASGRETGELFF. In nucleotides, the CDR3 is TGCGCCAGCGGTCGAGAGACCGGGGAGCTGTTTTTT.

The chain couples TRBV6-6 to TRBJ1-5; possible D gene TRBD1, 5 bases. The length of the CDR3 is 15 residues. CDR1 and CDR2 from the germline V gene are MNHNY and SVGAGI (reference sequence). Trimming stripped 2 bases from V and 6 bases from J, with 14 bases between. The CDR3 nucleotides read TGTGCCAGCAGTTACCCCGGAGGGGAAGGTCAGCCCCAGCATTTT. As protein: CASSYPGGEGQPQHF.

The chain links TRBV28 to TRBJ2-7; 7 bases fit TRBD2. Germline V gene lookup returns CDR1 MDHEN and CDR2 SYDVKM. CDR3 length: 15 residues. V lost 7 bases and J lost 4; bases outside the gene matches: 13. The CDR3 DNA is TGTGCCAGCAACTTCCAGGCGGGAGTTAAGTACGAGCAGTACTTC. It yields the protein CASNFQAGVKYEQYF.

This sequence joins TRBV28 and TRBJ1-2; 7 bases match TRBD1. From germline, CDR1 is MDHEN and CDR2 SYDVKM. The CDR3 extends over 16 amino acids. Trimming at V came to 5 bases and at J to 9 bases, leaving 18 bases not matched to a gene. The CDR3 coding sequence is TGTGCCAGCAGTCCTCAAGCCATGACAGGGCCACAGCGCTACACCTTC. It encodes CASSPQAMTGPQRYTF.

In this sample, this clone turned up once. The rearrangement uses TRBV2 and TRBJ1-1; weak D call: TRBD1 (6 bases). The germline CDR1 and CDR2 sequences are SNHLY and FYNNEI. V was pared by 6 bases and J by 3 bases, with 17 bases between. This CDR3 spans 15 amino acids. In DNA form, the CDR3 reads TGTGCCAGCAGGCGCGGCAGGGGTTTTTACACTGAAGCTTTCTTT. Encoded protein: CASRRGRGFYTEAFF. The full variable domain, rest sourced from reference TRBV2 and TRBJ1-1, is EPEVTQTPSHQVTQMGQEVILRCVPISNHLYFYWYRQILGQKVEFLVSFYNNEISEKSEIFDDQFSVERPDGSNFTLKIRSTKLEDSAMYFCASRRGRGFYTEAFFGQGTRLTVV.

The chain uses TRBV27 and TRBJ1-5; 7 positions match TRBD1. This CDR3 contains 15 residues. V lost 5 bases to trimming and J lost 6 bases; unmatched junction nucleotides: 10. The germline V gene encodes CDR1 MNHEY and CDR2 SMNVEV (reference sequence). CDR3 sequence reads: CASSPLQGRGQPQHF. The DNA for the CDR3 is TGTGCCAGCAGTCCCCTACAGGGGCGAGGTCAGCCCCAGCATTTT.

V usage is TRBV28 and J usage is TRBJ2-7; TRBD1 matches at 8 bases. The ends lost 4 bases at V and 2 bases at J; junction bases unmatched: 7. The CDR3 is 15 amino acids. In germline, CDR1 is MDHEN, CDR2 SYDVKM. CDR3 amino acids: CASSSMQGAAYEQYF. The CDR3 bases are TGTGCCAGCAGTTCAATGCAGGGGGCGGCCTACGAGCAGTACTTC.

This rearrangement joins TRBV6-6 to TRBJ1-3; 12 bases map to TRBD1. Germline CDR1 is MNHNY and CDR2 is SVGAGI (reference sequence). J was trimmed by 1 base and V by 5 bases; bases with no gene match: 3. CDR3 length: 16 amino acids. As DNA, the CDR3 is TGTGCCAGCAGTAAGGGACAGGGGGCATCTGGAAACACCATATATTTT. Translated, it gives CASSKGQGASGNTIYF.

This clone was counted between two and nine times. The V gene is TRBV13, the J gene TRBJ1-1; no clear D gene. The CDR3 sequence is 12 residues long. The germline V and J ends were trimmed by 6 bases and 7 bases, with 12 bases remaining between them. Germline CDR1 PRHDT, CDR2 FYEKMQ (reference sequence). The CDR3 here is CASRGGLGEAFF. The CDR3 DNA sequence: TGTGCCAGCAGAGGAGGGCTCGGTGAAGCTTTCTTT.

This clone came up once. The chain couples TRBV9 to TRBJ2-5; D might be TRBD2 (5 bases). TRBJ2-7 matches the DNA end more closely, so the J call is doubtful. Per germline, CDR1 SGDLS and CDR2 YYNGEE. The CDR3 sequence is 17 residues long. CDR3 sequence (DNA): TGTGCCAGCAGCGTAGATGAAGGAAGGTACGGGATGGACGAGCAGTACTTC. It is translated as CASSVDEGRYGMDEQYF.

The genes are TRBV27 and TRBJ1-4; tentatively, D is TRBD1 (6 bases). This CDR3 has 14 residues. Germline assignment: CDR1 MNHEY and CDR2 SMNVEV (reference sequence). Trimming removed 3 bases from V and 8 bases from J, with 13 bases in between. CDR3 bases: TGTGCCAGCAGTTTCTTACAGGGTCGGGAAAAACTGTTTTTT. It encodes CASSFLQGREKLFF.

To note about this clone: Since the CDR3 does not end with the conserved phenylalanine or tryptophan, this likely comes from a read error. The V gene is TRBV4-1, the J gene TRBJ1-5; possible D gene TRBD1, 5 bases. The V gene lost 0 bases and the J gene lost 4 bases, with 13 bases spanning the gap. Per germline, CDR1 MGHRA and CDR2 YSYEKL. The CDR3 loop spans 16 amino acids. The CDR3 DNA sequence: TGCGCCAGCAGCCAAGATTTCGACAGTCGGAATCAGCCCCAGCATTGT. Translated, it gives CASSQDFDSRNQPQHC.

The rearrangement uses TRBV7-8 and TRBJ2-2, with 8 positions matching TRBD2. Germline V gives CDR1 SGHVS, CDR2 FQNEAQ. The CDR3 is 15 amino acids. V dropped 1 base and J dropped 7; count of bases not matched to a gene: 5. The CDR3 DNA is TGTGCCAGCAGCTTAGTCGGGGGGGCAATCGGGGAGCTGTTTTTT. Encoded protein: CASSLVGGAIGELFF.

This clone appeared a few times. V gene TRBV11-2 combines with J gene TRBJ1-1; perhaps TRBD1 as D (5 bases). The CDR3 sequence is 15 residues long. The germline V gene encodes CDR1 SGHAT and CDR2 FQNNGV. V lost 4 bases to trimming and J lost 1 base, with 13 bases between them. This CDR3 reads CASSSMRDRNTEAFF. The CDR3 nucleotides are TGTGCCAGCAGCTCGATGCGAGACAGGAACACTGAAGCTTTCTTT.

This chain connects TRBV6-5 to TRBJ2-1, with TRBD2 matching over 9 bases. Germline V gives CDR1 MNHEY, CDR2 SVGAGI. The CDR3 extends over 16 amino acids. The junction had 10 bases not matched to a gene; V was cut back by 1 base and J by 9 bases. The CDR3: CASSYLRAGGGGEQFF. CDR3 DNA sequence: TGTGCCAGCAGTTACTTAAGAGCGGGAGGAGGCGGTGAGCAGTTCTTC.

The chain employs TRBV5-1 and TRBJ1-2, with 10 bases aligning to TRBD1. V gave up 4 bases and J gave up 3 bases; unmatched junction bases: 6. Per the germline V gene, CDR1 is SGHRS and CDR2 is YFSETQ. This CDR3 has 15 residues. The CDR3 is CASSPTGGSDYGYTF. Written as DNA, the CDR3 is TGCGCCAGCAGCCCGACAGGGGGCTCAGACTATGGCTACACCTTC. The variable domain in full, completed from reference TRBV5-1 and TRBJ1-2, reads KAGVTQTPRYLIKTRGQQVTLSCSPISGHRSVSWYQQTPGQGLQFLFEYFSETQRNKGNFPGRFSGRQFSNSRSEMNVSTLELGDSALYLCASSPTGGSDYGYTFGSGTRLTVV.

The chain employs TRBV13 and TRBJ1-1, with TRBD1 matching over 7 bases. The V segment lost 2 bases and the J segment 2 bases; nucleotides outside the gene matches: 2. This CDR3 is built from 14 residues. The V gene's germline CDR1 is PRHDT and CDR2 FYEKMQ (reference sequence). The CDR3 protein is CASSLKGGNTEAFF. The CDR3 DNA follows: TGTGCCAGCAGCTTAAAAGGGGGCAACACTGAAGCTTTCTTT.